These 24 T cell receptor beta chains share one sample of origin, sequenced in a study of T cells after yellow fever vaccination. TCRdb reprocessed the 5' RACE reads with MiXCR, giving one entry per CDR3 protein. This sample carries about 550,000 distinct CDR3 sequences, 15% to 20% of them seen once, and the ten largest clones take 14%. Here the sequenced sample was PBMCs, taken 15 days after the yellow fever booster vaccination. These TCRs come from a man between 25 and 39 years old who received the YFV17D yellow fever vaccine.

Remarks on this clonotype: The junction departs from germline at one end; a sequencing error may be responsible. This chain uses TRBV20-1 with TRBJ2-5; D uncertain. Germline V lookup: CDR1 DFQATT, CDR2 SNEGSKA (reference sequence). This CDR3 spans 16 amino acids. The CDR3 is CCARGAVFGYQETQYF. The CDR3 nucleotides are TGCTGTGCTAGAGGAGCAGTCTTTGGGTACCAAGAGACCCAGTACTTC.

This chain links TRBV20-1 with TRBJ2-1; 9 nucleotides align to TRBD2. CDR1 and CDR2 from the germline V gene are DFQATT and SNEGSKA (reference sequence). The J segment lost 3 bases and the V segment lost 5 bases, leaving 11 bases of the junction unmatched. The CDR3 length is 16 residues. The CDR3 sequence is CSARSPRLADYNEQFF. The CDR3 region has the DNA TGCAGTGCTCGTTCTCCCAGACTAGCGGACTACAATGAGCAGTTCTTC.

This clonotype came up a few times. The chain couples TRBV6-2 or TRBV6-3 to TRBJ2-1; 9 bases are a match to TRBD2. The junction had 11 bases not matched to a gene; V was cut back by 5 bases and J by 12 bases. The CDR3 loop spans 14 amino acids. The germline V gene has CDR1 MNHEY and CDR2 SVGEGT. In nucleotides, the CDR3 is TGTGCCAGCAGTCCTGGGGTAGCGGGAGACGGGCAGTTCTTC. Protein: CASSPGVAGDGQFF.

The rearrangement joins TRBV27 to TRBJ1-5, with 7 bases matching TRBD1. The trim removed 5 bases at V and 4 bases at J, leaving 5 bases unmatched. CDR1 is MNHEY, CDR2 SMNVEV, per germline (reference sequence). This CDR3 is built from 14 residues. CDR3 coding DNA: TGTGCCAGCAGTATTCAGGGGGAAAATCAGCCCCAGCATTTT. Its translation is CASSIQGENQPQHF.

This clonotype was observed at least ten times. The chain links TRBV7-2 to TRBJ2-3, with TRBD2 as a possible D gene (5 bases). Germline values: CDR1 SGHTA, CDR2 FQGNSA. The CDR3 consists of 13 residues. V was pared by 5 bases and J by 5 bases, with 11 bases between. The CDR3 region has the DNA TGTGCCAGCAGCCCCCTCGGGGTAGATACGCAGTATTTT. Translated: CASSPLGVDTQYF.

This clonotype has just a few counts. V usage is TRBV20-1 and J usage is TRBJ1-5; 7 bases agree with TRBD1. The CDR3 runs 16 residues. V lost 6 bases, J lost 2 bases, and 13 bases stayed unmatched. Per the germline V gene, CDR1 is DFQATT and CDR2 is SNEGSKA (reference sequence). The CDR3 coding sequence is TGCAGTGCCCGGGACAGCGAGAACCGGGGCAATCAGCCCCAGCATTTT. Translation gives CSARDSENRGNQPQHF.

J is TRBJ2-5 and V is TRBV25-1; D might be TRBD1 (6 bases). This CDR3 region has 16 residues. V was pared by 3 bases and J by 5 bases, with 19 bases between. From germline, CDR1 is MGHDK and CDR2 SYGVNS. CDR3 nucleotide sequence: TGTGCCAGCAGTGACTCCCCGGGACACCATGGGGAGACCCAGTACTTC. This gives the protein CASSDSPGHHGETQYF. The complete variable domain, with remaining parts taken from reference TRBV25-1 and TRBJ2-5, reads EADIYQTPRYLVIGTGKKITLECSQTMGHDKMYWYQQDPGMELHLIHYSYGVNSTEKGDLSSESTVSRIRTEHFPLTLESARPSHTSQYLCASSDSPGHHGETQYFGPGTRLLVL.

Here the CDR3 reads CASSLVTGPRYFF. Here the CDR3 DNA reads TGTGCCAGCAGCTTAGTAACGGGACCTCGATATTTCTTT. The chain joins TRBV7-8 to TRBJ1-1; D may be TRBD1 (5 bases). The germline V and J ends were trimmed by 1 base and 13 bases, with 16 bases remaining between them. The germline V gene has CDR1 SGHVS and CDR2 FQNEAQ. This CDR3 has 13 amino acids.

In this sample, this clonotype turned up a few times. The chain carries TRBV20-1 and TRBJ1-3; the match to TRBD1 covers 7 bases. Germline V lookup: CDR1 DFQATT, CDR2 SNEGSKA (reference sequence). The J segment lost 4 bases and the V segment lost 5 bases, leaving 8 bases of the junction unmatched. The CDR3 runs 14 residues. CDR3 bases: TGCAGTGCTCAAAGACAGGGTTTGGGAAACACCATATATTTT. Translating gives CSAQRQGLGNTIYF.

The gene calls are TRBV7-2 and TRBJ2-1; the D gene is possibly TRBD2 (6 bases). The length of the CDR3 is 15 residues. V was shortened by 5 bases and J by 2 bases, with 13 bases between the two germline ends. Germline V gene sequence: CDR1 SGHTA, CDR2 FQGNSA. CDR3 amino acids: CASSQWRVPYNEQFF. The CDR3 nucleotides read TGTGCCAGCAGCCAATGGAGGGTTCCCTACAATGAGCAGTTCTTC.

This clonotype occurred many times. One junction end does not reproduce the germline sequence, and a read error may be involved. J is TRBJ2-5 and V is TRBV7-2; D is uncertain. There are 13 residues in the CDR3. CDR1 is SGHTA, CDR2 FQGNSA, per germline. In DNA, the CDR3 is TGTGCCAGCAGTTTAGAGCCCCGAGAGACCCAGTACTTC. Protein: CASSLEPRETQYF.

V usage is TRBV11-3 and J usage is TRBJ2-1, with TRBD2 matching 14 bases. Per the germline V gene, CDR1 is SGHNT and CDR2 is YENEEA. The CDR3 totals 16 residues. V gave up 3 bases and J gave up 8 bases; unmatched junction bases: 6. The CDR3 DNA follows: TGTGCCAGCAGCTTGGGCGGGACTAGCGGGAGCTATGAGCAGTTCTTC. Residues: CASSLGGTSGSYEQFF.

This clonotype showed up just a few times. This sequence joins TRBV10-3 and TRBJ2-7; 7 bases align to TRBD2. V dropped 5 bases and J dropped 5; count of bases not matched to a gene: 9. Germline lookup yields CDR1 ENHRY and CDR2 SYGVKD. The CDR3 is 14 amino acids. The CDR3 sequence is CAISSMAGANEQYF. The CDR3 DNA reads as TGTGCCATCAGTTCAATGGCGGGAGCTAACGAGCAGTACTTC.

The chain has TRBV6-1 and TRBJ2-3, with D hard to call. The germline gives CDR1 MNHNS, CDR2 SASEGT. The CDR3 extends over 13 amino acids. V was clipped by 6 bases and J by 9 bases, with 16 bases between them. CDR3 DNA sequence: TGTGCCAGCAGACCCGACGGCCTAGGAACGCAGTATTTT. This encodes CASRPDGLGTQYF.

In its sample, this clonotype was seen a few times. The CDR3 DNA reads as TGCAGTGCACGGGGACTAGCGGCCTCCTACGAGCAGTACTTC. Translation gives CSARGLAASYEQYF. The rearrangement uses TRBV20-1 and TRBJ2-7, with TRBD2 matching 11 bases. CDR3 length: 14 residues. J lost 0 bases, V lost 6 bases, and 4 bases had no gene match. The germline CDR1 and CDR2 sequences are DFQATT and SNEGSKA (reference sequence).

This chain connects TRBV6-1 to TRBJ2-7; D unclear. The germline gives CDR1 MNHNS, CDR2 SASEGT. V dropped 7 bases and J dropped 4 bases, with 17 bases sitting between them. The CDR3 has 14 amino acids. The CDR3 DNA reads TGTGCCAGCACCCGCCAGGCAGCTGCTTACGAGCAGTACTTC. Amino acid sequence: CASTRQAAAYEQYF.

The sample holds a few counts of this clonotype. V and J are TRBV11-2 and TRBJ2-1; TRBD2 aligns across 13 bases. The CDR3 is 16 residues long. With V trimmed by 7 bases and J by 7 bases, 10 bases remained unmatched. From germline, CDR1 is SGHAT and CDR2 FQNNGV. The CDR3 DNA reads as TGTGCCAGCACCCAAGGGACTAGCGGGATAGGAAATGAGCAGTTCTTC. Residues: CASTQGTSGIGNEQFF.

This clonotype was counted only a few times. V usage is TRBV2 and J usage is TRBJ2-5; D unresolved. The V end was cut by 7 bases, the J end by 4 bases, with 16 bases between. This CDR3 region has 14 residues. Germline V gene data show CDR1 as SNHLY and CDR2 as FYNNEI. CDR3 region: CASTQMGSRETQYF. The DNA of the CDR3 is TGTGCCAGCACCCAGATGGGATCCCGAGAGACCCAGTACTTC.

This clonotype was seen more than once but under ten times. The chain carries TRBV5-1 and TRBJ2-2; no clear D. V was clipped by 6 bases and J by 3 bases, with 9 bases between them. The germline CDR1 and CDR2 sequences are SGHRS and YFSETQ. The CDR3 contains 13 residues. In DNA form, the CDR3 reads TGCGCCAGCAAACCGTCGGACACCGGGGAGCTGTTTTTT. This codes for CASKPSDTGELFF.

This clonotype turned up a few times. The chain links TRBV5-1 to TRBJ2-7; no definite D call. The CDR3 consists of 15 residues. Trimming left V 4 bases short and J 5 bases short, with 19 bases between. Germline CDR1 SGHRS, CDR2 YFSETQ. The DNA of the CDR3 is TGCGCCAGCAGCCTGGGATCGCTCTCTTTTGACGAGCAGTACTTC. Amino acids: CASSLGSLSFDEQYF.

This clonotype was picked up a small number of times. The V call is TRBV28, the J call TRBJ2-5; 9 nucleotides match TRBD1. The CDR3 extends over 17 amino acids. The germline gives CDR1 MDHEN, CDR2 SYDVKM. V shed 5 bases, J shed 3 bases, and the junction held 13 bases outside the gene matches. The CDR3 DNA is TGTGCCAGCAGTCCTAGGTTAGGGACAGGGCTTAAAGAGACCCAGTACTTC. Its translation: CASSPRLGTGLKETQYF.

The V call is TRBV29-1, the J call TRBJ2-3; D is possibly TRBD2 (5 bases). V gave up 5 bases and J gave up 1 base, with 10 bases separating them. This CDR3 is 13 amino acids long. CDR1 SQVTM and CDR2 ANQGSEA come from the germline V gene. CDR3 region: CSVRGQGTDTQYF. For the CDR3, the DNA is TGCAGCGTTCGAGGGCAGGGCACAGATACGCAGTATTTT.

This CDR3 is CSAGPSGLNEKLFF. Written as DNA, the CDR3 is TGCAGTGCCGGACCATCAGGTCTCAATGAAAAACTGTTTTTT. The chain joins TRBV20-1 to TRBJ1-4; D remains unclear. Germline lookup yields CDR1 DFQATT and CDR2 SNEGSKA (reference sequence). CDR3 size: 14 residues. The V and J ends lost 6 bases and 5 bases respectively, with 16 bases between them.

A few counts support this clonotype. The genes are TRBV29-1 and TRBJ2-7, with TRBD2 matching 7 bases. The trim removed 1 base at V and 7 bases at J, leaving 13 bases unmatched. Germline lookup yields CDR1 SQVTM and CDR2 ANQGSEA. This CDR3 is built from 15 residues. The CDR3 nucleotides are TGCAGCGTTGAAGGCCGGGACTACCCGGGTCGAGAGCAGTACTTC. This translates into CSVEGRDYPGREQYF.